This T cell receptor beta chain was found in a study of blood T cell repertoires in COVID-19 (dated by TCRdb to about 2020). As for the study more broadly: Samples covering the acute and convalescent phases of COVID-19 were provided by collaborators in the United States, Italy and Spain. Samples came from the ongoing ImmuneRACE study (first 160 participants) plus 1,254 subjects from 6 global collaborators. HLA class I and class II types, where available, came from metadata supplied by the sample provider rather than from assay-based typing. The dataset comprised deeply sampled blood TCRbeta repertoires from subjects exposed to, actively infected with, or recovered from COVID-19. The repertoires were released in a freely available public database intended as a resource for research on the immune response to SARS-CoV-2. Sample metadata almost always included a de-identified subject ID, COVID-19 status, age in years and sex. The material from the prospective study consisted of cDNA or gDNA derived from T cells, B-cell-depleted T cells, or PBMCs.

TCRbeta CDR3 regions were amplified from genomic DNA using the immunoSEQ Assay, a bias-controlled multiplex PCR. In the authors' own workflow: The number of nucleated cells in each sample was estimated from the amplification of reference gene primers within the assay. Sequence reads were collapsed and filtered to measure the absolute abundance of every unique TCRbeta CDR3 rearrangement. For each sample, productive Simpson clonality was calculated by taking the square root of Simpson's diversity index across productive rearrangements. In its TCRdb copy, this immuneACCESS table keeps in-frame sequences only and misses some clones. Where compared with another copy, unresolved V genes explain less than half of these, and the others have no known cause. V and J calls and clone size are those listed in that table; D and trimming were worked out from the DNA. This sample has 90,000 to 95,000 clones in its table, and 88% of those were observed once. The top ten clones comprise around 4.5% of the sample.

Points the paper makes about the study in general: How much clinical and demographic metadata was included differed by source and by participant, and the metadata was provided uncurated.

As for this clone: Its target antigen remains unknown. The input lacks base qualities; no much larger clone sits a single base away.

CDR1 and CDR2 were assigned from the germline V gene as SGHAT and FQNNGV. After removal of 5 bases from V and 3 bases from J, the junction retains 7 bases not matched to a gene. The CDR3 sequence holds 15 residues, the cysteine and phenylalanine included. The only DNA kept is the CDR3, 45 bases in frame from the first base. The collaborating institutions used their own protocols to collect whole blood in K2EDTA tubes. For TCRbeta analysis, collaborators shipped samples in one of three forms: frozen whole blood, isolated PBMCs, or DNA extracted from either of those sample types. The receptor was derived from a woman aged 80 or over with active COVID-19. The rearranged segments are TRBV11-2 and TRBJ2-7, and TRBD2 matches 10 of the central bases. Sequencing was carried out using peripheral blood. CDR3 sequence: CASSIGAGGNYEQYF. The sequenced DNA: TGTGCCAGCAGCATCGGAGCGGGAGGGAACTACGAGCAGTACTTC.